These 4 T cell receptor beta chains came from one sample sequenced in a study of blood T cells in healthy people across ages. PCR was performed a second time for about 7 to 11 cycles using a sample-barcoded 5' primer and a J-beta primer mix. A single record per CDR3 protein comes from TCRdb applying MiXCR to the 5' RACE reads. The profile covers about 650,000 distinct CDR3 sequences, with approximately 30% appearing a single time and 15% taken by the ten largest. What was sequenced was blood. Receptors originate from a woman aged 80 or over in good health.

This clonotype was observed a handful of times. The chain joins TRBV4-1 to TRBJ1-2; 9 bases are a match to TRBD1. The CDR3 loop spans 15 amino acids. Unmatched junction bases numbered 3, after V lost 0 bases and J lost 4 bases. The germline gives CDR1 MGHRA, CDR2 YSYEKL. CDR3 sequence reads: CASSQDTGGGYGYTF. The CDR3, as DNA: TGCGCCAGCAGCCAAGATACAGGGGGCGGCTATGGCTACACCTTC.

Notes on this clonotype: This may come from a read error, since a much larger clone is one base off. This chain links TRBV27 with TRBJ1-1, with 7 bases lining up with TRBD1. Trimming took 2 bases from V and 4 from J; bases not matched to a gene: 4. The CDR3 runs to 14 residues. The germline gives CDR1 MNHEY, CDR2 SMNVEV (reference sequence). Here the CDR3 DNA reads TGTGCCAGCAGTTTAAAGGGGGCGGTCACTGAAGCTTTCTTT. Its translation: CASSLKGAVTEAFF.

The CDR3 here is CASSDLRQGWGTDTQYF. For the CDR3, the DNA is TGTGCCAGCAGTGACCTTAGACAGGGGTGGGGCACAGATACGCAGTATTTT. The rearrangement joins TRBV9 to TRBJ2-3, with TRBD1 matching 8 bases. Per the germline V gene, CDR1 is SGDLS and CDR2 is YYNGEE. V lost 5 bases, J lost 1 base, and 12 bases stayed unmatched. This CDR3 has 17 amino acids.

Notes on this clonotype: This may stem from a read error, because a much larger clone lies one nucleotide away. The CDR3 end shows no conserved phenylalanine or tryptophan, and so a read error is likely. The chain couples TRBV27 to TRBJ2-6, with D unresolved. Germline assignment: CDR1 MNHEY and CDR2 SMNVEV (reference sequence). CDR3 length: 14 residues. The CDR3 DNA sequence: TGTACCAGCAGGCCAATCTCTGGGGCCAACGTCCTGACTCTC. Amino acids: CTSRPISGANVLTL.